This section outlines one TCR beta chain sequence together with its context. Cohorts were based on clinical histories the participants reported. For recovered donors of Cohort 3, there were two negative PCRs, clearance, or symptom resolution. This sample stems from a study of blood T cell repertoires in COVID-19. Overall study context: PBMCs, B-cell-depleted T cells, or T cells were the source of the cDNA or gDNA that made up the material.

The CDR3 has 15 residues. Germline lookup yields CDR1 SGHRS and CDR2 YFSETQ. Trimming removed 2 bases from V and 4 bases from J; junction bases left unmatched: 5. In the authors' workflow: Amplification of reference gene primers was used by the study to estimate nucleated cell counts. Method: immunoSEQ multiplex PCR; TCRdb's copy keeps in-frame clones and lacks some. The V and J calls and clone size are taken from that table; D and trimming were inferred from the DNA. The table has fewer than 350,000 clones, around 90% seen once. Source material: PBMCs or T cells enriched from blood (not recorded which). The clonotype originates from a man between 60 and 70 years old who had recovered from COVID-19. The V and J genes are TRBV5-1 and TRBJ2-3, with TRBD2 matching 9 bases. The DNA for the CDR3 is TGCGCCAGCAGCTTCCTACTAGCGGGCCCAGATACGCAGTATTTT. This translates into CASSFLLAGPDTQYF.